The 11 T cell receptor beta chains in this list originate from one sample, sequenced in a study of CD8 T cells in ankylosing spondylitis (dated by TCRdb to between 2016 and 2019). Library preparation used 5' RACE. The reads were generated on an Illumina HiSeq 2500. The public reads were quality trimmed at Q25 with fastp and then assembled into clones with MiXCR by TCRdb, keeping productive beta chains. CDR3 protein sequences are deduplicated, and each keeps its most common genes and DNA. The sample table holds 150,000 to 200,000 distinct CDR3 sequences, of which roughly 12% were seen once. Almost 30% of the sample comes from the top ten. Sequencing was done on a sample of blood, either unsorted or a sorted T cell fraction (not recorded which). The source is a male donor with ankylosing spondylitis or in good health (not recorded which).

This clonotype appeared many times. J is TRBJ2-5 and V is TRBV5-6; D gene ambiguous. From germline, CDR1 is SGHDT and CDR2 YYEEEE. This CDR3 is 12 amino acids long. V lost 5 bases, J lost 1 base, and 6 bases lay in between. CDR3 bases: TGTGCCAGCAGTCGTCCCCAAGAGACCCAGTACTTC. Its translation is CASSRPQETQYF.

The V call is TRBV11-2, the J call TRBJ2-2, with D possibly TRBD2 on 6 matching bases. Between the trimmed V and J ends, which lost 6 bases and 2 bases, there was a span of 10 bases. CDR3 length equals 14 residues. Germline V gene sequence: CDR1 SGHAT, CDR2 FQNNGV. The CDR3 loop is CASSTSLNTGELFF. In nucleotides, the CDR3 is TGTGCCAGCAGTACTAGCCTCAACACCGGGGAGCTGTTTTTT.

The J gene is TRBJ2-6, the V gene TRBV9, with TRBD1 identical over 8 bases. Germline V gene lookup returns CDR1 SGDLS and CDR2 YYNGEE. V lost 3 bases and J lost 2; bases outside the gene matches: 10. This CDR3 region has 18 residues. DNA of the CDR3: TGTGCCAGCAGCGCCTTACAGGGGGGTAGAGCTGGGGCCAACGTCCTGACTTTC. This translates into CASSALQGGRAGANVLTF.

This clonotype has ten or more counts. The chain employs TRBV12-3 or TRBV12-4 and TRBJ2-2, with D perhaps matching TRBD2 (6 bases). V lost 4 bases, J lost 6 bases, and 9 bases lay in between. The CDR3 length is 13 residues. CDR3 in DNA: TGTGCCAGCAGTTCACTAGCCCCCGGGGAGCTGTTTTTT. Protein product: CASSSLAPGELFF.

CDR3 in amino acids: CASSFGQGVGYGYTF. In DNA form, the CDR3 reads TGCGCCAGCAGCTTCGGACAGGGAGTAGGCTATGGCTACACCTTC. J is TRBJ1-2 and V is TRBV5-1, with 8 bases lining up with TRBD1. V gave up 2 bases and J gave up 4 bases; unmatched junction bases: 7. Per the germline V gene, CDR1 is SGHRS and CDR2 is YFSETQ. The CDR3 covers 15 residues.

Ten or more counts support this clonotype. V and J are TRBV29-1 and TRBJ1-2, with 8 bases lining up with TRBD1. The CDR3 sequence is 14 residues long. V lost 6 bases and J lost 4; bases outside the gene matches: 10. Germline assignment: CDR1 SQVTM and CDR2 ANQGSEA. CDR3: CSVFQGAGGYGYTF. DNA of the CDR3: TGCAGCGTCTTTCAGGGGGCAGGGGGCTATGGCTACACCTTC.

This clonotype was seen a few times. The chain is built from TRBV7-8 and TRBJ2-7; tentatively, D is TRBD1 (8 bases). Per germline, CDR1 SGHVS and CDR2 FQNEAQ. The CDR3 contains 16 residues. The V end was cut by 0 bases, the J end by 3 bases, with 15 bases between. The CDR3 reads CASSLATGGGLYEQYF. CDR3 in DNA: TGTGCCAGCAGCTTAGCTACAGGGGGGGGACTCTACGAGCAGTACTTC.

The sample holds many counts of this clonotype. The chain links TRBV6-5 to TRBJ1-5, with D possibly TRBD1 on 5 matching bases. Trimming removed 2 bases at V and 7 bases at J, with 12 bases between. Germline V gives CDR1 MNHEY, CDR2 SVGAGI. The CDR3 consists of 14 residues. The CDR3 DNA follows: TGTGCCAGCAGTTACAGGGGACGGGGACAGCCCCAGCATTTT. Translating it yields CASSYRGRGQPQHF.

At least ten counts were recorded for this clonotype. This chain connects TRBV5-1 to TRBJ2-2; 11 nucleotides line up with TRBD2. Germline CDR1 reads SGHRS; CDR2 reads YFSETQ. Trimming cost V 4 bases and J 3 bases; bases outside gene matches: 8. CDR3 length: 17 amino acids. The CDR3 sequence is CASSAGTSGRYTGELFF. The CDR3 bases are TGCGCCAGCAGCGCCGGGACTAGCGGTCGATACACCGGGGAGCTGTTTTTT.

This clonotype showed up many times. CDR3 region: CASSLVPRLPTTSTDTQYF. Here the CDR3 DNA reads TGTGCCAGCAGCTTAGTCCCTAGACTTCCGACTACTAGCACAGATACGCAGTATTTT. This chain joins TRBV7-8 and TRBJ2-3; the D gene is possibly TRBD2 (5 bases). This CDR3 has 19 residues. The V gene lost 1 base and the J gene lost 0 bases, with 20 bases spanning the gap. CDR1 and CDR2 (germline): SGHVS, FQNEAQ. The full variable domain, rest sourced from reference TRBV7-8 and TRBJ2-3, is GAGVSQSPRYKVAKRGQDVALRCDPISGHVSLFWYQQALGQGPEFLTYFQNEAQLDKSGLPSDRFFAERPEGSVSTLKIQRTQQEDSAVYLCASSLVPRLPTTSTDTQYFGPGTRLTVL.

This clonotype was recorded at least ten times. The gene calls are TRBV27 and TRBJ2-1; 7 positions agree with TRBD1. The CDR3 runs to 15 residues. Looked up from germline, CDR1 is MNHEY and CDR2 is SMNVEV (reference sequence). V was clipped by 6 bases and J by 10 bases; unmatched bases: 15. The CDR3 DNA reads as TGTGCCAGCAGCTTGACAGGGAGTAAGGAAAAGGAGCAGTTCTTC. This gives the protein CASSLTGSKEKEQFF.